Listed here is a single T cell receptor beta chain. It was with 60 Vbeta and 13 Jbeta primers that the PCR ran. Produced via immunoSEQ multiplex PCR; TCRdb's table is partial and in-frame only. The sample has about 190,000 clones, about 69% seen once; the top ten hold under 5%. These data originate in a study of cytomegalovirus exposure and HLA in healthy donors. CDR3 size: 13 residues. The junction had 4 bases not matched to a gene; V was cut back by 6 bases and J by 6 bases. The germline gives CDR1 SGHTA, CDR2 FQGNSA. Donors consisted of healthy bone marrow donors. Though probably carrying unrecorded immune exposures, donors were nominally healthy at sampling.

The sequence came from a man younger than 45 in good health and CMV-seropositive. Specimen: PBMCs. This rearrangement joins TRBV7-2 to TRBJ1-5; 8 positions agree with TRBD1. The CDR3, as DNA: TGTGCCAGCAGTTACGGACAGGGTCAGCCCCAGCATTTT. This translates into CASSYGQGQPQHF.